A single T cell receptor (beta chain) is shown here with its context. Its matching antigen is unknown. Genomic DNA for unsorted samples was obtained from tens of millions of PBMCs. The entry originates in a study of shared clonotypes between healthy human individuals. General study points: It was the few donors that limited the genetic and exposure-history diversity represented.

In the original workflow: As immunoSEQ supplied junction-only sequences (without quality scores), filtering differed. Assay: immunoSEQ multiplex PCR; the TCRdb copy retains only in-frame clones and omits some. That table furnishes V, J and clone size, whereas the DNA furnished D and trimming. Of 400,000 to 600,000 clones listed, about 80% are singletons. CDR3 length: 15 amino acids. Germline assignment: CDR1 SGHTS and CDR2 YDEGEE. V shed 0 bases and J shed 3 bases, with 12 bases lying between them. Sequenced sample: PBMCs. The receptor's source is a middle-aged woman in good health. Some clones in this sample may be carry-over from other donors' samples. The chain employs TRBV5-8 and TRBJ2-5; D possibly corresponds to TRBD2 (6 bases). The DNA for the CDR3 is TGTGCCAGCAGCTTGGCCTTCGGAGGGAAAGAGACCCAGTACTTC. It is translated as CASSLAFGGKETQYF.